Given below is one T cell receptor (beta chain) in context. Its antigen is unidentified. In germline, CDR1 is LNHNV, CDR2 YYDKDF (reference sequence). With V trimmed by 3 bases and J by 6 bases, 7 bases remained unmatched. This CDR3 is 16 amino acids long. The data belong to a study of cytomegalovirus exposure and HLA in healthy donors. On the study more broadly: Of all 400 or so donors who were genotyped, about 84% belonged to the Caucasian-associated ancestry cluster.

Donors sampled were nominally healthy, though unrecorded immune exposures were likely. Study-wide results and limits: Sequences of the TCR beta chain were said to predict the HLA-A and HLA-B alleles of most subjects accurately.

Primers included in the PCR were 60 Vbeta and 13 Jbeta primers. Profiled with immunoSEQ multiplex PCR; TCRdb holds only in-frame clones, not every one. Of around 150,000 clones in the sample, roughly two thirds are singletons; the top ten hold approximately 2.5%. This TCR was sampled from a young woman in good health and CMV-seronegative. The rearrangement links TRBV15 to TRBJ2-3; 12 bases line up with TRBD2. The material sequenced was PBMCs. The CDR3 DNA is TGTGCCACCAGCAGTCGACTAGCGGGAGTCCAGGATACGCAGTATTTT. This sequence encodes CATSSRLAGVQDTQYF.